These 12 T cell receptor beta chains share one sample of origin, sequenced in a study of OX40 agonist ivuxolimab in advanced cancers. The repertoire was sequenced with immunoSEQ multiplex PCR; TCRdb's copy has only in-frame clones and lacks some. The table has 150,000 to 170,000 clones, 94% seen once. The specimen was CD4+ or CD8+ T cells sorted from blood, collected in a trial of the OX40 agonist ivuxolimab. The receptors originated from an adult with an advanced solid tumor such as melanoma, head and neck, liver or kidney cancer.

This clone appeared once. In DNA, the CDR3 is TGTGCCAGCAGCTCGTCGGGGTTAGCGGACACTGAAGCTTTCTTT. Amino acids: CASSSSGLADTEAFF. V gene TRBV7-6 combines with J gene TRBJ1-1; D remains unclear. This CDR3 is built from 15 residues. Germline assignment: CDR1 SGHVS and CDR2 FNYEAQ. Trimming pared 4 bases from V and 3 bases from J, leaving 15 bases between. The whole variable domain, filled in from reference TRBV7-6 and TRBJ1-1, reads GAGVSQSPRYKVTKRGQDVALRCDPISGHVSLYWYRQALGQGPEFLTYFNYEAQQDKSGLPNDRFSAERPEGSISTLTIQRTEQRDSAMYRCASSSSGLADTEAFFGQGTRLTVV.

The chain links TRBV7-2 to TRBJ2-5, with D unresolved. The DNA end is more similar to TRBJ2-7, so the J call may be wrong. This CDR3 has 14 amino acids. Germline V gene data show CDR1 as SGHTA and CDR2 as FQGNSA. The CDR3 DNA reads as TGTGCCAGCAGCTTACCGGCGGACCCCTACGAGCAGTACTTC. It yields the protein CASSLPADPYEQYF.

The DNA for the CDR3 is TGTGCCAGCAGCGTACTTTTGGCTGGATCAGATACGCAGTATTTT. It is translated as CASSVLLAGSDTQYF. The chain employs TRBV9 and TRBJ2-3; D is uncertain. CDR3 length: 15 amino acids. V lost 1 base and J 4 bases, leaving 13 bases between the germline ends. Per the germline V gene, CDR1 is SGDLS and CDR2 is YYNGEE.

The gene calls are TRBV11-3 and TRBJ2-3; 9 nucleotides match TRBD1. V shed 7 bases and J 3 bases; nucleotides not matched to a gene: 5. The CDR3 runs 14 residues. Per the germline V gene, CDR1 is SGHNT and CDR2 is YENEEA. The CDR3 nucleotides are TGTGCCAGCACACCGGGACAGGGAACAGATACGCAGTATTTT. Protein sequence: CASTPGQGTDTQYF.

V gene TRBV28 combines with J gene TRBJ1-2; TRBD1 might be the D (6 bases). This CDR3 has 14 amino acids. Deletions cut 3 bases from V and 4 bases from J, with 12 bases between. The V gene's germline CDR1 is MDHEN and CDR2 SYDVKM. The CDR3 DNA sequence: TGTGCCAGCAGTTTGGGGGGCAGTTCCTATGGCTACACCTTC. The encoded protein is CASSLGGSSYGYTF.

The chain employs TRBV7-9 and TRBJ1-2, with 7 bases that match TRBD1. The germline gives CDR1 SEHNR, CDR2 FQNEAQ (reference sequence). Trimming took 5 bases from V and 4 from J; bases not matched to a gene: 13. This CDR3 contains 16 residues. CDR3 nucleotides: TGTGCCAGCAGCACCCGGGACAGCGGAGCTTTCTATGGCTACACCTTC. It codes for CASSTRDSGAFYGYTF. Full variable domain (rest looked up from reference TRBV7-9 and TRBJ1-2): DTGVSQNPRHKITKRGQNVTFRCDPISEHNRLYWYRQTLGQGPEFLTYFQNEAQLEKSRLLSDRFSAERPKGSFSTLEIQRTEQGDSAMYLCASSTRDSGAFYGYTFGSGTRLTVV.

The chain joins TRBV19 to TRBJ1-5; D gene ambiguous. V lost 4 bases, J lost 9 bases, and 13 bases lay in between. The CDR3 contains 13 residues. The germline CDR1 and CDR2 sequences are LNHDA and SQIVND (reference sequence). The CDR3, as DNA: TGTGCCAGTAGTACCGAGGGCGGAGGGCCCCAGCATTTT. Its translation: CASSTEGGGPQHF.

The chain couples TRBV5-6 to TRBJ1-1, with a tentative D call TRBD1 (6 bases). Germline assignment: CDR1 SGHDT and CDR2 YYEEEE. CDR3 size: 13 residues. The V end lost 4 bases, the J end lost 5 bases, and 12 bases lay between the germline ends. The CDR3, as DNA: TGTGCCAGCAGCCTAACAGGGAGGACTGAAGCTTTCTTT. It is translated as CASSLTGRTEAFF.

The genes are TRBV7-7 and TRBJ2-5, with D perhaps TRBD2 (7 bases). CDR3 length: 14 residues. CDR1 SSHAT and CDR2 FNYEAQ come from the germline V gene (reference sequence). Trimming cost V 4 bases and J 3 bases, with 12 bases left between them. CDR3 nucleotides: TGTGCCAGCAGCTGGGGGGGCGGCAAAGAGACCCAGTACTTC. Protein sequence: CASSWGGGKETQYF.

This clone showed up just once. Written as DNA, the CDR3 is TGTGCCAGCAGCTTAGGGCAGAGGAACACTGAAGCTTTCTTT. This gives the protein CASSLGQRNTEAFF. This chain joins TRBV7-9 and TRBJ1-1; D gene ambiguous. The CDR3 is made up of 14 amino acids. The germline V gene encodes CDR1 SEHNR and CDR2 FQNEAQ (reference sequence). Trimming left V 1 base short and J 1 base short, with 7 bases between. The full variable domain, in which reference TRBV7-9 and TRBJ1-1 provide the parts outside the CDR3, is DTGVSQNPRHKITKRGQNVTFRCDPISEHNRLYWYRQTLGQGPEFLTYFQNEAQLEKSRLLSDRFSAERPKGSFSTLEIQRTEQGDSAMYLCASSLGQRNTEAFFGQGTRLTVV.

Remarks on this clone: Other DNA sequences in the sample encode the same CDR3. The V gene is TRBV6-5, the J gene TRBJ2-7, with 9 bases that match TRBD1. V was clipped by 6 bases and J by 4 bases; unmatched bases: 7. Germline assignment: CDR1 MNHEY and CDR2 SVGAGI. The CDR3 loop spans 14 amino acids. The CDR3 nucleotides read TGTGCCAGCAGCCGACAGGGGGTAGGGTACGAGCAGTACTTC. Translated, it gives CASSRQGVGYEQYF.

V is TRBV28 and J is TRBJ2-3; TRBD2 agrees at 10 bases. There are 17 residues in the CDR3. Germline CDR1 reads MDHEN; CDR2 reads SYDVKM. Trimming cost V 2 bases and J 3 bases; bases outside gene matches: 8. The CDR3 sequence is CASSLTASGSLTDTQYF. The CDR3 DNA reads as TGTGCCAGCAGTTTAACGGCTAGCGGGAGTCTTACAGATACGCAGTATTTT. The entire variable domain, with the rest obtained from reference TRBV28 and TRBJ2-3, is as follows: DVKVTQSSRYLVKRTGEKVFLECVQDMDHENMFWYRQDPGLGLRLIYFSYDVKMKEKGDIPEGYSVSREKKERFSLILESASTNQTSMYLCASSLTASGSLTDTQYFGPGTRLTVL.